Following are 20 T cell receptor beta chains from one sample sequenced in a study of blood T cells in healthy people across ages. Primed by a sample-barcoded 5' primer and a J-beta primer mix, a second PCR proceeded for about 6 to 11 cycles. MiXCR, run by TCRdb on the 5' RACE reads, gives a single entry per CDR3 protein. This table holds around 1.5 million distinct CDR3 sequences, roughly 32% found once. The material sequenced was blood. The source is a woman in her 30s in good health.

This clonotype was counted a few times. Being one base from a much bigger clone, this may be a read error. This sequence joins TRBV7-9 and TRBJ1-1, with D perhaps TRBD1 (6 bases). Trimming removed 1 base from V and 5 bases from J, with 8 bases in between. The germline gives CDR1 SEHNR, CDR2 FQNEAQ (reference sequence). The CDR3 is made up of 13 amino acids. CDR3 in amino acids: CASSLDRETEAFF. The CDR3 DNA reads TGTGCCAGCAGCTTAGACAGGGAGACTGAAGCTTTCTTT.

This clonotype was found many times. The rearrangement joins TRBV4-1 to TRBJ2-6, with D hard to call. Trimming left V 2 bases short and J 3 bases short, with 8 bases between. The CDR3 covers 15 residues. Looked up from germline, CDR1 is MGHRA and CDR2 is YSYEKL. The chain's CDR3 is CASSQSNVGANVLTF. The CDR3 DNA reads TGCGCCAGCAGCCAATCTAATGTTGGGGCCAACGTCCTGACTTTC.

This CDR3 is CASSPGIRTSEDYNEQFF. The CDR3 DNA is TGTGCCAGCAGTCCGGGGATTAGGACTAGCGAGGACTACAATGAGCAGTTCTTC. The chain has TRBV28 and TRBJ2-1, with 9 bases lining up with TRBD2. This CDR3 comprises 18 residues. V trimming: 5 bases; J trimming: 3 bases; junction bases outside the gene matches: 14. Germline CDR1 is MDHEN and CDR2 is SYDVKM.

V is TRBV5-1 and J is TRBJ2-7; perhaps D is TRBD1 or TRBD2 (6 bases each). CDR1 and CDR2 (germline): SGHRS, YFSETQ. The CDR3 has 14 amino acids. V lost 5 bases, J lost 6 bases, and 18 bases lay in between. CDR3 amino acids: CASREGTLNREQYF. In nucleotides, the CDR3 is TGCGCCAGCAGGGAGGGGACACTCAATCGCGAGCAGTACTTC.

The J gene is TRBJ2-2, the V gene TRBV27, with D maybe TRBD2 (5 bases). V was cut by 3 bases and J by 1 base, with 12 bases left in between. Germline V lookup: CDR1 MNHEY, CDR2 SMNVEV (reference sequence). This CDR3 is 16 amino acids long. In DNA, the CDR3 is TGTGCCAGCAGTTTCTCATTTAGCGAGAACACCGGGGAGCTGTTTTTT. This sequence encodes CASSFSFSENTGELFF.

This clonotype was detected once. Just one base apart from a much larger clone, this may be a read error. The chain recombines TRBV10-3 with TRBJ2-3; D gene uncertain. Germline V gives CDR1 ENHRY, CDR2 SYGVKD. The CDR3 length is 13 residues. The CDR3 reads CAIGESKYGAQYF. CDR3 sequence (DNA): TGTGCCATCGGTGAGTCGAAATACGGCGCGCAGTATTTT.

This clonotype was seen more than once but under ten times. The chain has TRBV20-1 and TRBJ2-3; 11 bases agree with TRBD2. CDR1 DFQATT and CDR2 SNEGSKA come from the germline V gene (reference sequence). This CDR3 is built from 15 residues. V was clipped by 3 bases and J by 8 bases; unmatched bases: 10. The CDR3 protein is CSASRSSGGSGTQYF. The CDR3, as DNA: TGCAGTGCTAGTCGGTCTAGCGGGGGGTCTGGTACGCAGTATTTT.

The chain joins TRBV5-1 to TRBJ2-1, with D unresolved. The V end lost 4 bases, the J end lost 7 bases, and 15 bases lay between the germline ends. CDR1 is SGHRS and CDR2 is YFSETQ in the germline V gene. This CDR3 has 14 amino acids. CDR3 protein: CASSLVEGRNEQFF. The CDR3 nucleotides read TGCGCCAGCAGCCTGGTTGAAGGGCGGAATGAGCAGTTCTTC.

J is TRBJ2-1 and V is TRBV20-1, with unresolved D. Trimming took 2 bases from V and 4 from J, leaving 12 bases between them. Looked up from germline, CDR1 is DFQATT and CDR2 is SNEGSKA (reference sequence). The CDR3 runs 14 residues. Here the CDR3 DNA reads TGCAGTGCTAGACGATCGAGACCTTACAATGAGCAGTTCTTC. Residues: CSARRSRPYNEQFF.

The CDR3 DNA reads TGCGCCAGCAGCATCACCGGGACAGGGAGCACAGATACGCAGTATTTT. Translating it yields CASSITGTGSTDTQYF. The chain uses TRBV5-1 and TRBJ2-3; 9 positions match TRBD1. With 4 bases clipped from V and 0 bases from J, the junction kept 6 bases outside the gene matches. The CDR3 contains 16 residues. CDR1 is SGHRS, CDR2 YFSETQ, per germline.

The rearrangement joins TRBV5-4 to TRBJ2-7; 9 bases match TRBD2. The closer fit of TRBJ2-5 to the DNA end suggests the J call may be wrong. The CDR3 length is 14 residues. The germline gives CDR1 SGHNT, CDR2 YYREEE (reference sequence). In DNA form, the CDR3 reads TGTGCCAGCAGCCGTGGACTAGCGAAAGAGACCCAGTACTTC. Encoded protein: CASSRGLAKETQYF.

The chain has TRBV27 and TRBJ1-6, with 7 bases aligning to TRBD1. CDR1 and CDR2 (germline): MNHEY, SMNVEV (reference sequence). This CDR3 has 15 residues. Losses at the gene ends were 10 bases for V and 2 bases for J; bases not matched to a gene: 8. The CDR3 protein is CATRQGGAYNSPLHF. CDR3 in DNA: TGTGCCACCCGACAGGGAGGGGCCTATAATTCACCCCTCCACTTT.

J is TRBJ1-5 and V is TRBV27; D is uncertain. The CDR3 contains 15 residues. V lost 1 base, J lost 4 bases, and 11 bases lay in between. Germline lookup yields CDR1 MNHEY and CDR2 SMNVEV (reference sequence). The CDR3 is CASSLYLGSNQPQHF. CDR3 DNA sequence: TGTGCCAGCAGTTTATATTTGGGATCGAATCAGCCCCAGCATTTT.

The V call is TRBV2, the J call TRBJ2-3; 16 positions match TRBD2. The CDR3 is 18 amino acids. The V gene's germline CDR1 is SNHLY and CDR2 FYNNEI. V lost 7 bases and J lost 1; bases outside the gene matches: 8. The CDR3 coding sequence is TGTGCCAGCACCCAGGGACTAGCGGGGGGGACGCGCACAGATACGCAGTATTTT. Translation gives CASTQGLAGGTRTDTQYF.

Details on this clonotype: Compared with germline, one end of the junction differs, possibly owing to a read error. The gene calls are TRBV6-1 and TRBJ2-7, with a possible D match to TRBD2 (5 bases). Looked up from germline, CDR1 is MNHNS and CDR2 is SASEGT. CDR3 length equals 14 residues. CDR3 DNA sequence: TGTGCCAGCAGCCGGAGGCAGGAATTTTACGAGCAGTACTTT. Its translation: CASSRRQEFYEQYF.

This clonotype was counted only a few times. This chain joins TRBV7-9 and TRBJ1-1; D gene ambiguous. V was trimmed by 0 bases and J by 3 bases, leaving 11 bases between them. The CDR3 consists of 15 residues. CDR1 is SEHNR and CDR2 is FQNEAQ in the germline V gene (reference sequence). In nucleotides, the CDR3 is TGTGCCAGCAGCTTAGCTGGGATCAAGGACACTGAAGCTTTCTTT. Translated: CASSLAGIKDTEAFF.

This clonotype has ten or more counts. The chain combines TRBV12-3 or TRBV12-4 with TRBJ2-1; the D gene could be TRBD1 or TRBD2 (5 bases each). The CDR3 length is 13 residues. Between the trimmed V and J ends, which lost 3 bases and 7 bases, there was a span of 10 bases. The CDR3 region has the DNA TGTGCCAGCAGTTTCTACGGGGCAAATGAGCAGTTCTTC. This codes for CASSFYGANEQFF.

In this sample, this clonotype turned up a few times. The V and J genes are TRBV20-1 and TRBJ2-1; no definite D call. Per the germline V gene, CDR1 is DFQATT and CDR2 is SNEGSKA (reference sequence). V gave up 6 bases and J gave up 0 bases, with 15 bases separating them. This CDR3 is 15 amino acids long. The CDR3 bases are TGCAGTGCCATCCCGGGCACCCGCTCCTACAATGAGCAGTTCTTC. As protein: CSAIPGTRSYNEQFF.

The chain joins TRBV9 to TRBJ1-5, with TRBD1 matching 7 bases. The CDR3 covers 15 residues. Germline V gene data show CDR1 as SGDLS and CDR2 as YYNGEE. V trimming: 7 bases; J trimming: 0 bases; junction bases outside the gene matches: 7. CDR3 coding DNA: TGTGCCAGCGCAAGGGGACAGTATAGCAATCAGCCCCAGCATTTT. It specifies CASARGQYSNQPQHF.

This clonotype was picked up a small number of times. The rearrangement joins TRBV7-9 to TRBJ1-1; no clear D gene. V lost 3 bases to trimming and J lost 6 bases, with 14 bases between them. This CDR3 has 14 amino acids. Looked up from germline, CDR1 is SEHNR and CDR2 is FQNEAQ (reference sequence). The CDR3 spells CASSFSDVSAEAFF. The DNA of the CDR3 is TGTGCCAGCAGCTTCTCCGATGTTTCGGCTGAAGCTTTCTTT.